This TCR beta chain stems from a study of CD8 T cells in ankylosing spondylitis. The CDR3 is 15 residues long. The germline V gene has CDR1 LGHDT and CDR2 YNNKEL (reference sequence). TCRdb re-derived calls from the 5' RACE reads in MiXCR, one entry per CDR3 protein. This table holds just over 150,000 distinct CDR3 sequences, 18% found once. As regards this clonotype: Its antigen is not identified. This may come from a read error, since a much larger clone is one base off.

Findings and limits, study-wide: In ankylosing spondylitis patients, matched synovial fluid reportedly showed significant enrichment of disease-linked clones. A CD8+ phenotype characterized the disease-linked clones, which were relatively rare in peripheral blood.

This sequence joins TRBV3-1 and TRBJ2-7; 11 positions match TRBD1. The specimen was blood, either unsorted or a sorted T cell fraction (not recorded which). The origin of this receptor is a male donor with ankylosing spondylitis or in good health (not recorded which). The CDR3 loop is CATSQGQGGYYEQYF. The CDR3 DNA sequence: TGTGCCACCAGCCAGGGACAGGGGGGATACTACGAGCAGTACTTC.